The 9 T cell receptor beta chains below all came from one sample that was sequenced in a study of shared clonotypes between healthy human individuals. Assay used: immunoSEQ multiplex PCR; TCRdb lists only in-frame clones, some missing. The sample has about 1.1 million clones, about 84% seen once. The sample taken for sequencing was memory CD4+ T cells from PBMCs. The sample's subset: CD45RA-negative fraction. The receptor source for this set is a man between 18 and 35 years old in good health. Some clones in this sample may be carry-over from other donors' samples.

A word on this clone: Relative to the germline gene, one junction end is altered; a read error may explain this. This chain uses TRBV5-1 with TRBJ2-2; 8 nucleotides line up with TRBD1. Looked up from germline, CDR1 is SGHRS and CDR2 is YFSETQ. There are 14 residues in the CDR3. Here the CDR3 reads CASSLDREDGELFF. The CDR3 nucleotides read TGCGCCAGCAGTTTGGACAGGGAAGATGGGGAGCTGTTTTTT.

This chain joins TRBV27 and TRBJ2-7; 7 nucleotides align to TRBD2. This CDR3 is 15 amino acids long. J lost 1 base, V lost 3 bases, and 6 bases had no gene match. Germline V lookup: CDR1 MNHEY, CDR2 SMNVEV (reference sequence). CDR3 sequence reads: CASSLAGLKSYEQYF. The CDR3 DNA reads TGTGCCAGCAGTTTGGCGGGACTAAAGTCCTACGAGCAGTACTTC.

The chain combines TRBV29-1 with TRBJ1-2; TRBD1 matches at 7 bases. The CDR3 runs to 15 residues. Looked up from germline, CDR1 is SQVTM and CDR2 is ANQGSEA. V lost 6 bases, J lost 0 bases, and 10 bases stayed unmatched. Written as DNA, the CDR3 is TGCAGCGTACGACCGGGGGACAGACCTAACTATGGCTACACCTTC. This sequence encodes CSVRPGDRPNYGYTF.

The chain carries TRBV28 and TRBJ2-1, with 7 bases that match TRBD1. V lost 2 bases, J lost 4 bases, and 8 bases stayed unmatched. CDR1 MDHEN and CDR2 SYDVKM come from the germline V gene. The CDR3 spans 16 residues. The CDR3 here is CASSLGQAGVYNEQFF. The CDR3 DNA sequence: TGTGCCAGCAGTTTAGGACAGGCGGGCGTTTACAATGAGCAGTTCTTC.

This chain connects TRBV5-6 to TRBJ2-3; D is tentatively TRBD1 or TRBD2 (6 bases each). CDR1 SGHDT and CDR2 YYEEEE come from the germline V gene. V gave up 4 bases and J gave up 6 bases, with 12 bases separating them. CDR3 length: 13 residues. CDR3 DNA sequence: TGTGCCAGCAGCAAAGGGGGGCGCGATACGCAGTATTTT. This sequence encodes CASSKGGRDTQYF.

The chain employs TRBV7-2 and TRBJ1-2; no firm D call. The CDR3 runs to 14 residues. Germline V gene sequence: CDR1 SGHTA, CDR2 FQGNSA. V was trimmed by 5 bases and J by 3 bases, leaving 13 bases between them. The CDR3 sequence is CASSPEAYDYGYTF. The CDR3 coding sequence is TGTGCCAGCAGCCCGGAAGCTTACGACTATGGCTACACCTTC. The full variable domain, with the rest looked up from reference TRBV7-2 and TRBJ1-2, is GAGVSQSPSNKVTEKGKDVELRCDPISGHTALYWYRQSLGQGLEFLIYFQGNSAPDKSGLPSDRFSAERTGGSVSTLTIQRTQQEDSAVYLCASSPEAYDYGYTFGSGTRLTVV.

The chain uses TRBV2 and TRBJ1-1, with D perhaps matching TRBD1 (5 bases). Germline V lookup: CDR1 SNHLY, CDR2 FYNNEI. Trimming cost V 7 bases and J 12 bases, with 18 bases left between them. The CDR3 loop spans 12 amino acids. CDR3: CASTSAGVWPFF. The CDR3 DNA reads as TGTGCCAGCACCTCGGCGGGGGTATGGCCTTTCTTT.

This clone was observed many times. The chain is built from TRBV6-1 and TRBJ2-3; TRBD1 aligns across 8 bases. J lost 2 bases, V lost 4 bases, and 2 bases had no gene match. CDR1 MNHNS and CDR2 SASEGT come from the germline V gene. The CDR3 has 14 residues. The CDR3: CASSGTGYTDTQYF. CDR3 DNA sequence: TGTGCCAGCAGTGGGACAGGGTACACAGATACGCAGTATTTT.

The chain uses TRBV6-5 and TRBJ1-2; D is unresolved. The CDR3 contains 13 residues. Germline assignment: CDR1 MNHEY and CDR2 SVGAGI. V lost 5 bases and J 0 bases, leaving 7 bases between the germline ends. CDR3 sequence reads: CASSRKPNYGYTF. For the CDR3, the DNA is TGTGCCAGCAGTCGGAAACCTAACTATGGCTACACCTTC.